This TCR beta chain came from a study of response to subunit inactivated influenza vaccine listed by TCRdb under 2018. At the level of the whole study: Deep quantitative T cell receptor repertoire profiling was used in the study to track responses to a trivalent subunit inactivated influenza vaccine. Overall study results and their limits: The authors suggested that each seasonal influenza vaccination may recruit only a limited number of new T cells.

CDR1 is given as SGHRS and CDR2 as YFSETQ, both from the germline V gene. The CDR3 has 14 amino acids, counting the end cysteine and phenylalanine. Left in the record is the CDR3 DNA by itself, 42 bases read in frame from the first base. The germline V and J ends show losses of 3 bases and 7 bases respectively, and no gene match explains 7 bases of the junction. This clonotype appeared many times. Its recognized antigen is unknown. No base quality information exists; no much larger clone differs at one position. Library preparation used RT-PCR. The sample was run on an Illumina HiSeq 2500. TCRdb handled the public reads itself, with Q25 trimming in fastp and clone calling in MiXCR, and kept productive beta chains. CDR3 protein sequences are deduplicated, and each keeps its most common genes and DNA. Recorded for this sample are 550,000 to 600,000 distinct CDR3 sequences; about 11% of them occurred a single time. The ten largest clones add up to roughly 10% of the sample.

The V gene is TRBV5-1 and the J gene is TRBJ1-5; TRBD1 fits 7 bases in the junction. This sample comprised PBMCs from blood, obtained on the day of vaccination. This receptor was identified in a man aged 45-60 years who received an inactivated influenza vaccine. Donor details come from another sample of the same person, matched by shared clones. The DNA reads as follows: TGCGCCAGCAGCTCTGAGGGGGCGGGACAGCCCCAGCATTTT. Its protein is CASSSEGAGQPQHF.